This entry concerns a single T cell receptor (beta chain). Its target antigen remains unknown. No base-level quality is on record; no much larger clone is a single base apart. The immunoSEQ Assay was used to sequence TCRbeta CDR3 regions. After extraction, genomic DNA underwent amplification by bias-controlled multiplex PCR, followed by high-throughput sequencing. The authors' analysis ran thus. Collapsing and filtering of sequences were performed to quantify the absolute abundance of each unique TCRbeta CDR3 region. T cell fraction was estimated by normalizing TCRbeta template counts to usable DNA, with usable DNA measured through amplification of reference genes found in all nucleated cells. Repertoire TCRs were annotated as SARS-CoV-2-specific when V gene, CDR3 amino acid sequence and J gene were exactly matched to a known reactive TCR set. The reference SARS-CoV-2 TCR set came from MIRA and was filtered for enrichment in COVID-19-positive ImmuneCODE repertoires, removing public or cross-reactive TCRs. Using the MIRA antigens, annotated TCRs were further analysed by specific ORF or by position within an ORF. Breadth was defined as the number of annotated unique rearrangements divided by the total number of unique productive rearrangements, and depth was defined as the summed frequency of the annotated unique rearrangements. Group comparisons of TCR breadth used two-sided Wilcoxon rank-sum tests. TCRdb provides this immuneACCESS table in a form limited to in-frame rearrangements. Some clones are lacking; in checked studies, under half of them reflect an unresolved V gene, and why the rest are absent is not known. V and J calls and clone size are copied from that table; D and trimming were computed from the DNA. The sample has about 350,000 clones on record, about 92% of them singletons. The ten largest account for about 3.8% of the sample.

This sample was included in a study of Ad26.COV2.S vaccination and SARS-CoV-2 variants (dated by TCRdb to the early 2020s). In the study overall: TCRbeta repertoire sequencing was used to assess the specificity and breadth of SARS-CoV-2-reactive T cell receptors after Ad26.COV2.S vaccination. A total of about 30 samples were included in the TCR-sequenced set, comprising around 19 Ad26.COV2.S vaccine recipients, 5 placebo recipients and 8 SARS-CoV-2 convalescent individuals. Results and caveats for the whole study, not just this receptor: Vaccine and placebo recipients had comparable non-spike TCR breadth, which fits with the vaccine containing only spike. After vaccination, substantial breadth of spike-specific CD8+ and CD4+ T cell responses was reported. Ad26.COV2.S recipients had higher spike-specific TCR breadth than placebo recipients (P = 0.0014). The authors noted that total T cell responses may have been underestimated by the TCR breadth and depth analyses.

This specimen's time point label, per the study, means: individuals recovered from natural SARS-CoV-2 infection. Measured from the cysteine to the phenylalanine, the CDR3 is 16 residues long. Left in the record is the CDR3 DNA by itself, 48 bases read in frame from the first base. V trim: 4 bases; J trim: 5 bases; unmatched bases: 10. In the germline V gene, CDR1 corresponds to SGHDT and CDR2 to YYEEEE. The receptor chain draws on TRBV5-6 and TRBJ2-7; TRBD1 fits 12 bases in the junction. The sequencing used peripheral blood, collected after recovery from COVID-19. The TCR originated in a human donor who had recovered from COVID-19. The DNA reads TGTGCCAGCAGCCGCCCGGTTGGGACAGGGGGCCACGAGCAGTACTTC. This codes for CASSRPVGTGGHEQYF. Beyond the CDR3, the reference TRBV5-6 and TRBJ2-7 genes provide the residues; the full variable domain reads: DAGVTQSPTHLIKTRGQQVTLRCSPKSGHDTVSWYQQALGQGPQFIFQYYEEEERQRGNFPDRFSGHQFPNYSSELNVNALLLGDSALYLCASSRPVGTGGHEQYFGPGTRLTVT.